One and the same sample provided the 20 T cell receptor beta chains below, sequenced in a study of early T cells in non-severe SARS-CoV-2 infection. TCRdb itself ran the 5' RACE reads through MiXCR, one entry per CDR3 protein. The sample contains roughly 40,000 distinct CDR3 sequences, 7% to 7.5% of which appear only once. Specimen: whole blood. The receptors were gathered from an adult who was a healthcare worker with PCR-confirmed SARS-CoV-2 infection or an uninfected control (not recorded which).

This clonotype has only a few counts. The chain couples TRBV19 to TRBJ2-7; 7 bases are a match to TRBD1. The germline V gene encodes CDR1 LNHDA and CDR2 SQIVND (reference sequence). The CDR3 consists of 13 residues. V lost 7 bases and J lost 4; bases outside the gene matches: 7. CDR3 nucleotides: TGTGCCAGTACGCAAACAGGGGAGTACGAGCAGTACTTC. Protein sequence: CASTQTGEYEQYF.

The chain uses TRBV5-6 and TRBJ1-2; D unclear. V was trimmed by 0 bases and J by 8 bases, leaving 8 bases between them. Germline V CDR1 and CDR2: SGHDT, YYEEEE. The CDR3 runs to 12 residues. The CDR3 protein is CASSLGAPGYTF. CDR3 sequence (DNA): TGTGCCAGCAGCTTGGGCGCACCCGGCTACACCTTC.

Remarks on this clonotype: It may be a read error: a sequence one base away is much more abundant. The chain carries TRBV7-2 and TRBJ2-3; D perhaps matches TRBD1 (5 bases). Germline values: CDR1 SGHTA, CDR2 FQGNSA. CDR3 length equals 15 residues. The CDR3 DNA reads TGTGCCAGCAGCTTAGGCAGGCCTCCGACAGATATGCAGTATTTT. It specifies CASSLGRPPTDMQYF.

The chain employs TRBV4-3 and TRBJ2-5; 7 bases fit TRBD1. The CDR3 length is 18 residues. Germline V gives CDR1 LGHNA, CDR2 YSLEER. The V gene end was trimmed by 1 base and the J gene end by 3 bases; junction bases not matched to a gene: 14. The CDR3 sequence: CASSQGLSSDRAKETQYF. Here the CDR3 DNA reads TGCGCCAGCAGCCAAGGATTATCCTCCGACAGGGCTAAAGAGACCCAGTACTTC.

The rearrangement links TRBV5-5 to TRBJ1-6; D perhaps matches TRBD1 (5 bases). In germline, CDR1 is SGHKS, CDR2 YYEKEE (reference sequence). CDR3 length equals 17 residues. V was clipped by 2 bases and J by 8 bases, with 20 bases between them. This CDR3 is CASSFARTGLADSPLHF. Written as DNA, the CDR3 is TGTGCCAGCAGCTTCGCCCGAACAGGTTTGGCCGATTCACCCCTCCACTTT.

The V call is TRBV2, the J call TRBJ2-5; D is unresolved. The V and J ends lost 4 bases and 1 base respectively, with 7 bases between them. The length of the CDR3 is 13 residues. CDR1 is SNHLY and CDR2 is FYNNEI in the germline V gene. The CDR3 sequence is CASSVNSQETQYF. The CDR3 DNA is TGTGCCAGCAGTGTAAACAGCCAAGAGACCCAGTACTTC.

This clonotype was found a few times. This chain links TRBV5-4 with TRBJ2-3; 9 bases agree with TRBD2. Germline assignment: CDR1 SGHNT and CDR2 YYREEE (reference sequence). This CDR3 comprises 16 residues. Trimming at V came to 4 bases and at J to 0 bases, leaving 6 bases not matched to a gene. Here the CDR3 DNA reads TGTGCCAGCAGCCCGCGGGGGGGCCCTAGCACAGATACGCAGTATTTT. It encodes CASSPRGGPSTDTQYF.

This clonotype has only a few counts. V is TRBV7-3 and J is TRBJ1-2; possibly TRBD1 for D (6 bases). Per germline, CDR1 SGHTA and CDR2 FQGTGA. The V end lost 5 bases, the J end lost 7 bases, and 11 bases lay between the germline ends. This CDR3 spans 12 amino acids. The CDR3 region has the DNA TGTGCCAGCAGCGTTACAGGGTCTGGCTACACCTTC. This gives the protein CASSVTGSGYTF.

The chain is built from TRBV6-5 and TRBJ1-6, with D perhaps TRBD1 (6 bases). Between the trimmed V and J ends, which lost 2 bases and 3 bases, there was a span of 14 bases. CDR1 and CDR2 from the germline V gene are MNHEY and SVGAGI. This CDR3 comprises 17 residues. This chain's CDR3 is CASSYAYQGNYNSPLHF. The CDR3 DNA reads TGTGCCAGCAGTTACGCTTACCAGGGGAACTATAATTCACCCCTCCACTTT.

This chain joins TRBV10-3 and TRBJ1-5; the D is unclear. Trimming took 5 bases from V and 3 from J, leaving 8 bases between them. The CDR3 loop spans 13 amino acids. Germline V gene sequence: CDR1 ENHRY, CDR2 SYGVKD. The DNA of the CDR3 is TGTGCCATCAGTAAAGGGCCCAATCAGCCCCAGCATTTT. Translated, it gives CAISKGPNQPQHF.

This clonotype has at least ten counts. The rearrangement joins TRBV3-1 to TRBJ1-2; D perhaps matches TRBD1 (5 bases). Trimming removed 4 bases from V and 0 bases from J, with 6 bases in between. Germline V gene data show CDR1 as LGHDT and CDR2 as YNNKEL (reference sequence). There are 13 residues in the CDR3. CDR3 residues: CASSPGTNYGYTF. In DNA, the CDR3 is TGTGCCAGCAGCCCAGGGACTAACTATGGCTACACCTTC.

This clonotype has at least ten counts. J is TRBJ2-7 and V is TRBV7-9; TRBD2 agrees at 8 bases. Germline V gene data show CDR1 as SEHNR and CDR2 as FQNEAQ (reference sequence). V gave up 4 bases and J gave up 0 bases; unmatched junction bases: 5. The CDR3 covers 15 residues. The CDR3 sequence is CASSSTGTSSYEQYF. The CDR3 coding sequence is TGTGCCAGCAGCTCCACCGGGACTAGCTCCTACGAGCAGTACTTC.

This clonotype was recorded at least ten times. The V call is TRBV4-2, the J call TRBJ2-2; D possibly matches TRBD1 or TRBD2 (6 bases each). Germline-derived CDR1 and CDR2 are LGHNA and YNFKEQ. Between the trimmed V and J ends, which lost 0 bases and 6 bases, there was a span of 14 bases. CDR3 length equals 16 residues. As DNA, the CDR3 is TGTGCCAGCAGCCAAGATGCGACAGGAGGGGCCGGGGAGCTGTTTTTT. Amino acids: CASSQDATGGAGELFF.

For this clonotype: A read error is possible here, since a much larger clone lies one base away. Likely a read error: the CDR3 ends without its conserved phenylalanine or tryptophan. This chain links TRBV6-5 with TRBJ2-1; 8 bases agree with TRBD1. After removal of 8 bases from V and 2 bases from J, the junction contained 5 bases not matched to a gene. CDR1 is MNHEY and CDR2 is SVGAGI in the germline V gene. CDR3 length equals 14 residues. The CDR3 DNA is TGTGCCAGCGGGGGGACAGGACCCTACAATGAGCAGTTCTCC. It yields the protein CASGGTGPYNEQFS.

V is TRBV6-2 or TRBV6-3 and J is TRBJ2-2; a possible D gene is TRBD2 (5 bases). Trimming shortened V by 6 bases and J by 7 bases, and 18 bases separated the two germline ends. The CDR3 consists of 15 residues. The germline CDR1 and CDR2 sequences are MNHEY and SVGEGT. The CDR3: CASRVSVEVIGELFF. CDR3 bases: TGTGCCAGCAGGGTCTCGGTGGAGGTGATCGGGGAGCTGTTTTTT.

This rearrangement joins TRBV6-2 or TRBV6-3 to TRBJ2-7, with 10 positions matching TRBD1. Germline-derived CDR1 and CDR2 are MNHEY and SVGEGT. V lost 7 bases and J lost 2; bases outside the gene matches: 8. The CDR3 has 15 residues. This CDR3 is CASKPSGTGAYEQYF. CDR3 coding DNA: TGTGCCAGCAAGCCTTCCGGGACAGGGGCCTACGAGCAGTACTTC.

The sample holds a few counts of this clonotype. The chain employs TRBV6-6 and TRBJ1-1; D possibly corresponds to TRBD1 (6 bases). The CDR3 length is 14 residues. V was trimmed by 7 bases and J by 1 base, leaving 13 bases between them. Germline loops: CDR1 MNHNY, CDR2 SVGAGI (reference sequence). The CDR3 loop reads CASIPSGANTEAFF. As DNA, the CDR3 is TGTGCCAGCATCCCGTCGGGGGCGAACACTGAAGCTTTCTTT.

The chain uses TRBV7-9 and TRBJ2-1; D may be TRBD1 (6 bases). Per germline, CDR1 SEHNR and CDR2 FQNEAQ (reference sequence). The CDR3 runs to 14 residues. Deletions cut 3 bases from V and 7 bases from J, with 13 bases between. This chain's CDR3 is CASSFAQGRNEQFF. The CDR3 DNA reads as TGTGCCAGCAGCTTTGCACAGGGCCGGAATGAGCAGTTCTTC.

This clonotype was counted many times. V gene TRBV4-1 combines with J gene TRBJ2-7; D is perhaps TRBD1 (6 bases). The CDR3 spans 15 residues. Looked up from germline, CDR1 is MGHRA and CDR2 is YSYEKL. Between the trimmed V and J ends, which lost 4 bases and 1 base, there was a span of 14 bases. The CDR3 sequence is CASSPDPQGSYEQYF. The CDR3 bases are TGCGCCAGCAGCCCCGACCCTCAGGGGTCCTACGAGCAGTACTTC.

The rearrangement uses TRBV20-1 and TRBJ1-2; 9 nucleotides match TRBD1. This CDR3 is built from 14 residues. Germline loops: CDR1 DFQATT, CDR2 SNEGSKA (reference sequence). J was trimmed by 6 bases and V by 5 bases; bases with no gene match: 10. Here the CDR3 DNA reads TGCAGTGCTCCCGTCCCCCGGACAGGGGATGGCTACACCTTC. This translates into CSAPVPRTGDGYTF.